This entry lists 20 T cell receptor beta chains sequenced from one sample in a study of T-cell reconstitution after alpha-beta-depleted transplantation in children. Unique molecular identifiers were incorporated when the TCRbeta library was constructed. TCRdb re-called the PCR reads through MiXCR, storing one row per CDR3 protein. The data contain around 700,000 distinct CDR3 sequences, around 14% of them seen just once; the ten biggest clones take up 0.79%. Sequenced here: PBMCs, sampled before TCRalphabeta/CD19-depleted stem cell transplant. These receptors originate from a girl aged 2 to 9 with congenital amegakaryocytic thrombocytopenia, due to receive a stem cell transplant.

The table lists this clonotype with many counts. V usage is TRBV20-1 and J usage is TRBJ2-5, with a possible D match to TRBD2 (6 bases). This CDR3 has 16 amino acids. The V gene's germline CDR1 is DFQATT and CDR2 SNEGSKA (reference sequence). With 1 base removed from V and 6 bases from J, the gap between germline ends came to 21 bases. CDR3 sequence reads: CSARGLVETRYKTQYF. CDR3 sequence (DNA): TGCAGTGCTAGAGGCCTTGTGGAGACTAGATATAAGACCCAGTACTTC.

Only a few counts were recorded for this clonotype. V usage is TRBV28 and J usage is TRBJ2-7, with 12 bases matching TRBD1. Germline V gene lookup returns CDR1 MDHEN and CDR2 SYDVKM. V was pared by 2 bases and J by 7 bases, with 3 bases of the junction left unmatched. This CDR3 contains 14 residues. The DNA for the CDR3 is TGTGCCAGCAGTTTAGGGACAGGGGGCCGAGAGCAGTACTTC. Translation: CASSLGTGGREQYF. Full variable domain (missing parts from reference TRBV28 and TRBJ2-7): DVKVTQSSRYLVKRTGEKVFLECVQDMDHENMFWYRQDPGLGLRLIYFSYDVKMKEKGDIPEGYSVSREKKERFSLILESASTNQTSMYLCASSLGTGGREQYFGPGTRLTVT.

This sequence joins TRBV20-1 and TRBJ2-2, with TRBD2 matching over 13 bases. Germline V gene lookup returns CDR1 DFQATT and CDR2 SNEGSKA (reference sequence). V shed 6 bases, J shed 6 bases, and the junction held 10 bases outside the gene matches. The CDR3 runs to 16 residues. CDR3: CSAIPGLAGEPGELFF. CDR3 bases: TGCAGTGCGATACCCGGACTAGCGGGAGAACCCGGGGAGCTGTTTTTT.

The genes are TRBV5-1 and TRBJ2-5; D is ambiguous. The CDR3 has 14 amino acids. CDR1 is SGHRS and CDR2 is YFSETQ in the germline V gene. Trimming took off 2 bases at V and 3 bases at J, with 11 bases between the two ends. CDR3 DNA sequence: TGCGCCAGCAGCTTCGGACGGGTGAAAGAGACCCAGTACTTC. This sequence encodes CASSFGRVKETQYF.

This clonotype has at least ten counts. The chain has TRBV5-1 and TRBJ2-3, with D unclear. Between the trimmed V and J ends, which lost 1 base and 3 bases, there was a span of 9 bases. There are 14 residues in the CDR3. The V gene's germline CDR1 is SGHRS and CDR2 YFSETQ. As DNA, the CDR3 is TGCGCCAGCAGCTTGATACAGATAACAGATACGCAGTATTTT. This codes for CASSLIQITDTQYF.

This rearrangement joins TRBV12-3 or TRBV12-4 to TRBJ2-4, with D maybe TRBD2 (5 bases). The CDR3 loop spans 16 amino acids. Trimming cost V 6 bases and J 0 bases, with 15 bases left between them. In nucleotides, the CDR3 is TGTGCCAGCAGCTACCGACTAAATCTAGCCAAAAACATTCAGTACTTC. Translating gives CASSYRLNLAKNIQYF.

There are a few counts of this clonotype. The CDR3 coding sequence is TGCAGTGCTAGTACCGGGGAATACGTGGACTACGAGCAGTACTTC. Its translation: CSASTGEYVDYEQYF. The rearrangement links TRBV20-1 to TRBJ2-7; tentative D call: TRBD2 (5 bases). Between the trimmed V and J ends, which lost 3 bases and 3 bases, there was a span of 18 bases. Germline-derived CDR1 and CDR2 are DFQATT and SNEGSKA (reference sequence). The CDR3 runs to 15 residues.

Comments on this clonotype: The germline gene is not matched at one end of the junction; a read error may be the cause. V and J are TRBV5-6 and TRBJ2-1, with D tentatively TRBD1 (6 bases). This CDR3 contains 13 residues. The germline V gene has CDR1 SGHDT and CDR2 YYEEEE. The CDR3 bases are TGTCCCAGCAGCCAAGGACAGCTCAATGAGCAGTTCTTC. Translated: CPSSQGQLNEQFF.

This clonotype was seen a handful of times. Written as DNA, the CDR3 is TGTGCCAGCAGTCCGCCCACGGGATTTCAGTTCTTC. Translation: CASSPPTGFQFF. The V gene is TRBV12-3 or TRBV12-4, the J gene TRBJ2-1; perhaps TRBD2 as D (5 bases). With 5 bases removed from V and 13 bases from J, the gap between germline ends came to 15 bases. CDR3 length: 12 amino acids.

This clonotype has at least ten counts. The genes are TRBV20-1 and TRBJ2-7; 10 positions match TRBD2. Per the germline V gene, CDR1 is DFQATT and CDR2 is SNEGSKA (reference sequence). Losses at the gene ends were 3 bases for V and 0 bases for J; bases not matched to a gene: 8. This CDR3 has 16 residues. CDR3 in DNA: TGCAGTGCTAGCCCCCCGGCTAGCGGGAGCTCCTACGAGCAGTACTTC. It codes for CSASPPASGSSYEQYF.

At least ten counts were recorded for this clonotype. The rearrangement uses TRBV29-1 and TRBJ2-7; D unresolved. V lost 0 bases, J lost 8 bases, and 14 bases lay in between. The CDR3 covers 13 residues. The germline V gene encodes CDR1 SQVTM and CDR2 ANQGSEA. For the CDR3, the DNA is TGCAGCGTTGAAGATCCCCTCGACATCCAGCAGTACTTC. Its translation: CSVEDPLDIQQYF.

V and J are TRBV5-4 and TRBJ2-2, with 9 bases identical to TRBD1. Trimming took 4 bases from V and 6 from J; bases not matched to a gene: 10. This CDR3 has 16 residues. CDR1 and CDR2 (germline): SGHNT, YYREEE (reference sequence). CDR3 region: CASSPPGQGLAGELFF. Written as DNA, the CDR3 is TGTGCCAGCAGCCCGCCTGGACAGGGGTTGGCCGGGGAGCTGTTTTTT.

In this sample, this clonotype turned up a few times. This chain connects TRBV5-1 to TRBJ2-2, with a possible D match to TRBD2 (5 bases). The length of the CDR3 is 14 residues. With 5 bases removed from V and 5 bases from J, the gap between germline ends came to 13 bases. Germline lookup yields CDR1 SGHRS and CDR2 YFSETQ. CDR3 sequence reads: CASRISATTGELFF. CDR3 nucleotide sequence: TGCGCCAGCAGAATTAGCGCAACGACCGGGGAGCTGTTTTTT.

The chain has TRBV6-5 and TRBJ1-6, with D possibly TRBD1 on 6 matching bases. Germline V gives CDR1 MNHEY, CDR2 SVGAGI. Trimming took 0 bases from V and 7 from J, leaving 10 bases between them. CDR3 size: 15 residues. CDR3 amino acids: CASSYSQGGNSPLHF. Here the CDR3 DNA reads TGTGCCAGCAGTTACTCACAGGGCGGGAATTCACCCCTCCACTTT.

At least ten counts were recorded for this clonotype. The genes are TRBV20-1 and TRBJ1-4, with D unresolved. This CDR3 is built from 14 residues. The germline gives CDR1 DFQATT, CDR2 SNEGSKA (reference sequence). Deletions cut 4 bases from V and 0 bases from J, with 9 bases between. CDR3 coding DNA: TGCAGTGCTAAGCAGACAACAACTAATGAAAAACTGTTTTTT. This codes for CSAKQTTTNEKLFF.

This clonotype has more than one count but fewer than ten. Lacking the conserved final phenylalanine or tryptophan, this CDR3 likely reflects a read error. Because the CDR3's place on the DNA is in doubt, the DNA is left out and the CDR3 is given as listed by TCRdb. The gene calls are TRBV12-3 or TRBV12-4 and TRBJ1-5. The CDR3 adds up to 8 amino acids, both ends counted. The chain's CDR3 is CASSFELL.

The chain employs TRBV28 and TRBJ2-2, with a weak D call TRBD1 (6 bases). This CDR3 has 13 residues. V was clipped by 8 bases and J by 5 bases, with 12 bases between them. In germline, CDR1 is MDHEN, CDR2 SYDVKM. CDR3 sequence (DNA): TGTGCCAGCCTTCCAGGGGATACCGGGGAGCTGTTTTTT. Translated: CASLPGDTGELFF. Looking up the rest from reference TRBV28 and TRBJ2-2 gives the full variable domain: DVKVTQSSRYLVKRTGEKVFLECVQDMDHENMFWYRQDPGLGLRLIYFSYDVKMKEKGDIPEGYSVSREKKERFSLILESASTNQTSMYLCASLPGDTGELFFGEGSRLTVL.

The J gene is TRBJ2-4, the V gene TRBV28; TRBD1 agrees at 7 bases. V lost 7 bases and J lost 4; bases outside the gene matches: 4. The CDR3 runs 13 residues. CDR1 is MDHEN, CDR2 SYDVKM, per germline. The CDR3 coding sequence is TGTGCCAGCACGGAACAGGGGAAAAACATTCAGTACTTC. This gives the protein CASTEQGKNIQYF.

The chain is built from TRBV6-2 or TRBV6-3 and TRBJ2-7, with 14 bases matching TRBD2. The ends lost 4 bases at V and 5 bases at J; junction bases unmatched: 7. This CDR3 contains 16 residues. CDR1 and CDR2 (germline): MNHEY, SVGEGT. CDR3 DNA: TGTGCCAGCAGTTCGAGACTAGCGGGAGGGCCAAACGAGCAGTACTTC. Translation: CASSSRLAGGPNEQYF.

In its sample, this clonotype was seen many times. The V and J genes are TRBV28 and TRBJ2-3, with TRBD2 matching over 8 bases. The CDR3 length is 15 residues. The V gene's germline CDR1 is MDHEN and CDR2 SYDVKM. V trimming: 6 bases; J trimming: 1 base; junction bases outside the gene matches: 6. The CDR3 protein is CASRLPGGGTDTQYF. CDR3 nucleotide sequence: TGTGCCAGCAGGCTCCCCGGGGGGGGCACAGATACGCAGTATTTT.